A selection of T cell receptor beta chains follows, all from one sample in a study of T cell changes during pregnancy in multiple sclerosis. The assay was immunoSEQ multiplex PCR, and TCRdb's table has in-frame clones only and misses some. Seen here are around 100,000 clones, 92% observed once, and the top ten hold 1.9%. The input for sequencing was peripheral blood, taken after pregnancy. Receptors were obtained from a female donor with multiple sclerosis, enrolled in a pregnancy study. Both conserved end residues are part of each CDR3. D genes are given only for firm matches. Expanded clones are given a class, and other clones once, few, many or no size at all.

v_call: TRBV25-1; j_call: TRBJ1-6; d_call: NA; clone_size: once; cdr3_aa: CASSGSSYNSPLHF; cdr3_nt: TGTGCCAGCAGTGGGAGCTCCTATAATTCACCCCTCCACTTT
v_call: TRBV6-5; j_call: TRBJ2-7; d_call: TRBD1; clone_size: NA; cdr3_aa: CASRPQGAYEQYF; cdr3_nt: TGTGCCAGCAGACCTCAGGGGGCCTACGAGCAGTACTTC
v_call: TRBV6-5; j_call: TRBJ2-3; d_call: TRBD2; clone_size: NA; cdr3_aa: CASSYGTRSDTQYF; cdr3_nt: TGTGCCAGCAGTTACGGGACTAGGTCAGATACGCAGTATTTT
v_call: TRBV28; j_call: TRBJ2-7; d_call: TRBD2; clone_size: NA; cdr3_aa: CASSSPRGGYYEQYF; cdr3_nt: TGTGCCAGCAGTTCACCCCGGGGGGGATACTACGAGCAGTACTTC
v_call: TRBV7-8; j_call: TRBJ2-7; d_call: NA; clone_size: NA; cdr3_aa: CASSSLGRGDSYEQYF; cdr3_nt: TGTGCCAGCAGCTCGCTGGGGCGGGGCGACTCCTACGAGCAGTACTTC
v_call: TRBV5-6; j_call: TRBJ2-3; d_call: NA; clone_size: NA; cdr3_aa: CASSWRGGSRADTQYF; cdr3_nt: TGTGCCAGCAGCTGGAGGGGGGGGAGTAGAGCAGATACGCAGTATTTT
v_call: TRBV9; j_call: TRBJ1-2; d_call: TRBD1; clone_size: NA; cdr3_aa: CASSSGQGGGYTF; cdr3_nt: TGTGCCAGCAGCTCGGGACAGGGAGGTGGCTACACCTTC
v_call: TRBV4-1; j_call: TRBJ2-7; d_call: NA; clone_size: NA; cdr3_aa: CASSQVPGNSYEQYF; cdr3_nt: TGCGCCAGCAGCCAAGTTCCAGGGAATTCCTACGAGCAGTACTTC
v_call: TRBV27; j_call: TRBJ1-4; d_call: TRBD1; clone_size: NA; cdr3_aa: CASSERQGGEKLFF; cdr3_nt: TGTGCCAGCAGTGAGAGACAGGGAGGCGAAAAACTGTTTTTT
v_call: TRBV27; j_call: TRBJ2-7; d_call: NA; clone_size: NA; cdr3_aa: CASRVTGYSYEQYF; cdr3_nt: TGTGCCAGCCGTGTGACAGGCTACTCCTACGAGCAGTACTTC
v_call: TRBV6-1; j_call: TRBJ1-3; d_call: NA; clone_size: NA; cdr3_aa: CASSTRASGNTIYF; cdr3_nt: TGTGCCAGCAGTACTAGGGCTTCGGGAAACACCATATATTTT
v_call: TRBV15; j_call: TRBJ1-6; d_call: NA; clone_size: NA; cdr3_aa: CATSGGADRNSPLHF; cdr3_nt: TGTGCCACCAGCGGTGGGGCGGACCGGAATTCACCCCTCCACTTT
v_call: TRBV5-1; j_call: TRBJ2-2; d_call: NA; clone_size: NA; cdr3_aa: CASSLLSTRGNTGELFF; cdr3_nt: TGCGCCAGCAGCTTGCTCTCGACTCGCGGGAACACCGGGGAGCTGTTTTTT
v_call: TRBV6-1; j_call: TRBJ1-5; d_call: NA; clone_size: NA; cdr3_aa: CATTDGGEQPQHF; cdr3_nt: TGTGCCACCACAGATGGGGGGGAACAGCCCCAGCATTTT
v_call: TRBV19; j_call: TRBJ2-2; d_call: NA; clone_size: once; cdr3_aa: CASSISPVTGELFF; cdr3_nt: TGTGCCAGTAGTATATCCCCAGTCACCGGGGAGCTGTTTTTT
v_call: TRBV6-5; j_call: TRBJ1-1; d_call: NA; clone_size: NA; cdr3_aa: CASSYANEAFF; cdr3_nt: TGTGCCAGCAGTTACGCGAATGAAGCTTTCTTT
v_call: TRBV7-2; j_call: TRBJ1-1; d_call: TRBD1; clone_size: NA; cdr3_aa: CASSFRQGGRGTEAFF; cdr3_nt: TGTGCCAGCAGCTTCAGACAGGGCGGTAGGGGCACTGAAGCTTTCTTT
v_call: TRBV7-7; j_call: TRBJ2-2; d_call: NA; clone_size: NA; cdr3_aa: CASSLKRSTGELFF; cdr3_nt: TGTGCCAGCAGCTTGAAGAGATCCACCGGGGAGCTGTTTTTT
v_call: TRBV6-1; j_call: TRBJ1-2; d_call: TRBD1; clone_size: NA; cdr3_aa: CASRHNSGGAYGYTF; cdr3_nt: TGTGCCAGCAGACACAACTCAGGGGGCGCTTATGGCTACACCTTC
v_call: TRBV7-2; j_call: TRBJ2-7; d_call: TRBD2; clone_size: NA; cdr3_aa: CASSQPLAGSEPYEQYF; cdr3_nt: TGTGCCAGCAGCCAACCTCTAGCGGGGAGCGAACCCTACGAGCAGTACTTC
v_call: TRBV19; j_call: TRBJ1-5; d_call: NA; clone_size: NA; cdr3_aa: CASMEVGRGSNQPQHF; cdr3_nt: TGTGCCAGTATGGAGGTCGGCAGGGGTAGCAATCAGCCCCAGCATTTT
v_call: TRBV7-8; j_call: TRBJ1-6; d_call: NA; clone_size: NA; cdr3_aa: CASSPTLDGSSYNSPLHF; cdr3_nt: TGTGCCAGCAGCCCTACCTTGGACGGGAGCTCCTATAATTCACCCCTCCACTTT
v_call: TRBV19; j_call: TRBJ2-7; d_call: TRBD1; clone_size: NA; cdr3_aa: CASSIGGQSYEQYF; cdr3_nt: TGTGCCAGTAGTATAGGGGGACAGTCCTACGAGCAGTACTTC
v_call: TRBV2; j_call: TRBJ1-1; d_call: TRBD1; clone_size: once; cdr3_aa: CASSSGGTEAFF; cdr3_nt: TGTGCCAGCAGTTCAGGGGGGACTGAAGCTTTCTTT
v_call: TRBV6-6; j_call: TRBJ2-7; d_call: TRBD1; clone_size: NA; cdr3_aa: CASSPGQGGYEQYF; cdr3_nt: TGTGCCAGCAGTCCGGGACAGGGGGGTTACGAGCAGTACTTC
v_call: TRBV19; j_call: TRBJ1-2; d_call: NA; clone_size: NA; cdr3_aa: CASSTTDHYGYTF; cdr3_nt: TGTGCCAGTAGTACTACAGACCACTATGGCTACACCTTC
v_call: TRBV11-1; j_call: TRBJ2-5; d_call: NA; clone_size: NA; cdr3_aa: CASSLNRGDGETQYF; cdr3_nt: TGTGCCAGCAGCTTAAACCGCGGAGATGGGGAGACCCAGTACTTC
v_call: TRBV9; j_call: TRBJ1-5; d_call: TRBD1; clone_size: NA; cdr3_aa: CASSVGTGTQPQHF; cdr3_nt: TGTGCCAGCAGCGTTGGGACAGGGACTCAGCCCCAGCATTTT
v_call: TRBV6-4; j_call: TRBJ2-5; d_call: TRBD2; clone_size: NA; cdr3_aa: CASSPLAGGGRETQYF; cdr3_nt: TGTGCCAGCTCGCCTTTAGCGGGAGGCGGACGGGAGACCCAGTACTTC
v_call: TRBV30; j_call: TRBJ2-3; d_call: TRBD2; clone_size: once; cdr3_aa: CAWSVLEAGVLTDTQYF; cdr3_nt: TGTGCCTGGAGTGTACTTGAAGCGGGGGTCCTCACAGATACGCAGTATTTT
v_call: TRBV7-9; j_call: TRBJ1-2; d_call: NA; clone_size: NA; cdr3_aa: CASSQMGGSYGYTF; cdr3_nt: TGTGCCAGCAGCCAGATGGGGGGTAGCTATGGCTACACCTTC
v_call: TRBV2; j_call: TRBJ2-2; d_call: TRBD2; clone_size: few; cdr3_aa: CASSPTGLAVNTGELFF; cdr3_nt: TGTGCCAGCAGCCCTACTGGACTAGCGGTGAACACCGGGGAGCTGTTTTTT
v_call: TRBV6-4; j_call: TRBJ1-2; d_call: NA; clone_size: few; cdr3_aa: CASSDESGVGYGYTF; cdr3_nt: TGTGCCAGCAGTGACGAGTCAGGGGTGGGCTATGGCTACACCTTC
v_call: TRBV9; j_call: TRBJ1-2; d_call: TRBD1; clone_size: NA; cdr3_aa: CASSARQGRGGYTF; cdr3_nt: TGTGCCAGCAGCGCCAGACAGGGAAGGGGTGGCTACACCTTC
v_call: TRBV5-1; j_call: TRBJ1-1; d_call: NA; clone_size: NA; cdr3_aa: CASSDIGARKIQAFF; cdr3_nt: TGCGCCAGCAGCGATATAGGGGCGAGGAAGATCCAAGCTTTCTTT
v_call: TRBV9; j_call: TRBJ1-2; d_call: NA; clone_size: NA; cdr3_aa: CASSVTGTQGYTF; cdr3_nt: TGTGCCAGCAGCGTGACCGGGACACAGGGCTACACCTTC
v_call: TRBV2; j_call: TRBJ2-3; d_call: TRBD1; clone_size: NA; cdr3_aa: CASSDHRGTDTQYF; cdr3_nt: TGTGCCAGCAGTGACCACAGGGGGACAGATACGCAGTATTTT
v_call: TRBV7-9; j_call: TRBJ2-1; d_call: TRBD1; clone_size: NA; cdr3_aa: CASSPGQGGWYEQFF; cdr3_nt: TGTGCCAGCAGTCCTGGACAGGGAGGATGGTATGAGCAGTTCTTC
v_call: TRBV7-7; j_call: TRBJ2-1; d_call: TRBD2; clone_size: NA; cdr3_aa: CASSLRLASYNEQFF; cdr3_nt: TGTGCTAGCAGCTTAAGACTAGCATCCTACAATGAGCAGTTCTTC
v_call: TRBV19; j_call: TRBJ2-7; d_call: TRBD1; clone_size: NA; cdr3_aa: CASSDRGLGEQYF; cdr3_nt: TGTGCCAGTAGTGACAGGGGGCTGGGGGAGCAGTACTTC
v_call: TRBV7-2; j_call: TRBJ1-5; d_call: NA; clone_size: NA; cdr3_aa: CASSRPGAVKPQHF; cdr3_nt: TGTGCCAGCAGTAGACCAGGGGCGGTGAAGCCCCAGCATTTT
v_call: TRBV6-5; j_call: TRBJ2-7; d_call: NA; clone_size: NA; cdr3_aa: CASSDRYLEQYF; cdr3_nt: TGTGCCAGCAGTGACAGGTACCTCGAGCAGTACTTC
v_call: TRBV9; j_call: TRBJ2-1; d_call: NA; clone_size: NA; cdr3_aa: CASSVEPRSYNEQFF; cdr3_nt: TGTGCCAGCAGCGTAGAACCGCGCTCCTACAATGAGCAGTTCTTC
v_call: TRBV27; j_call: TRBJ1-2; d_call: NA; clone_size: NA; cdr3_aa: CASSSWDTTNYGYTF; cdr3_nt: TGTGCCAGCAGTTCGTGGGACACTACTAACTATGGCTACACCTTC
v_call: TRBV30; j_call: TRBJ2-7; d_call: NA; clone_size: NA; cdr3_aa: CAWSVGSSGYEQYF; cdr3_nt: TGTGCCTGGAGCGTCGGGAGTAGCGGCTACGAGCAGTACTTC
v_call: TRBV19; j_call: TRBJ2-2; d_call: NA; clone_size: NA; cdr3_aa: CASSTGTNTGELFF; cdr3_nt: TGTGCCAGTAGTACCGGGACTAACACCGGGGAGCTGTTTTTT